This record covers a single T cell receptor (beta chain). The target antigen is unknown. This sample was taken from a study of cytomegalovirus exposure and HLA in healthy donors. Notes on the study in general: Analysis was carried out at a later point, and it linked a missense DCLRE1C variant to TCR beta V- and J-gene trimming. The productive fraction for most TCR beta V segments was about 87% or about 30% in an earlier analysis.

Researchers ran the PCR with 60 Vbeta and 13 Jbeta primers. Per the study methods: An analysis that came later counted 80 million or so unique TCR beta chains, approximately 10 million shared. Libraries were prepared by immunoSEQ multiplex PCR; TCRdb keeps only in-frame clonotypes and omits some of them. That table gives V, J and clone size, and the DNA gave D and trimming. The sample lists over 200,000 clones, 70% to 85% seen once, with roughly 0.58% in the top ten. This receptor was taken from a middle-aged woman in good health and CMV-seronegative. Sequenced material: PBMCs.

As DNA, the CDR3 is TGTGCCAGCAGGAGAAATCCGACTCCGACAACTAATGAAAAACTGTTTTTT. Translated: CASRRNPTPTTNEKLFF. The genes are TRBV27 and TRBJ1-4; D call uncertain. This CDR3 comprises 17 residues. Germline loops: CDR1 MNHEY, CDR2 SMNVEV (reference sequence). V was clipped by 6 bases and J by 0 bases, with 17 bases between them.